The clone carrying this T cell receptor (beta chain) was seen just once. Its antigen is as yet unknown. The data originate from a study of cytomegalovirus exposure and HLA in healthy donors. Points from the study as a whole: The authors listed around 150 TCR beta chains as cytomegalovirus-associated. The classifier reportedly diagnosed cytomegalovirus status with high specificity and sensitivity. In vitro assays verified that three CMV-associated chains recognized CMV antigens specifically.

This table comes from immunoSEQ multiplex PCR, and its TCRdb copy is limited to in-frame clones, with some not included. The table records some 170,000 clones, around 92% of them present only once. Trimming at V came to 0 bases and at J to 6 bases, leaving 9 bases not matched to a gene. The CDR3 length is 16 residues. CDR1 is MNHEY and CDR2 is SMNVEV in the germline V gene (reference sequence). The genes are TRBV27 and TRBJ2-7, with TRBD2 matching over 9 bases. This TCR came from a man between 18 and 29 years old in good health and CMV-seropositive. The sample was PBMCs. CDR3 sequence reads: CASSLSTLSGRTEQYF. The CDR3 region has the DNA TGTGCCAGCAGTTTATCGACCTTGAGCGGGAGGACCGAGCAGTACTTC.